Below are 7 T cell receptor beta chains sequenced from a single sample in a study of T cell repertoires in cytomegalovirus infection. Antigens of these TCRs are unknown. TCRdb passed the reads through MiXCR, listing each CDR3 protein once. The data contain some 800,000 distinct CDR3 sequences, about 30% of them singletons. This specimen was cultured CD8+ T cells from PBMCs, taken from culture after CMV antigen stimulation. All receptors derive from a human donor in good health (CMV status not recorded). Some clones in this sample may be carry-over from other donors' samples.

J is TRBJ1-1 and V is TRBV25-1; maybe TRBD1 (5 bases). CDR3 size: 15 residues. Between the trimmed V and J ends, which lost 3 bases and 4 bases, there was a span of 15 bases. Germline values: CDR1 MGHDK, CDR2 SYGVNS. The CDR3 nucleotides read TGTGCCAGCAGTGACAGGGTAGGTTGGACCACTGAAGCTTTCTTT. Amino acids: CASSDRVGWTTEAFF. Together with reference TRBV25-1 and TRBJ1-1, the CDR3 gives the full variable domain: EADIYQTPRYLVIGTGKKITLECSQTMGHDKMYWYQQDPGMELHLIHYSYGVNSTEKGDLSSESTVSRIRTEHFPLTLESARPSHTSQYLCASSDRVGWTTEAFFGQGTRLTVV.

This clonotype has more than one count but fewer than ten. The chain recombines TRBV18 with TRBJ2-7; 9 bases are a match to TRBD1. Germline V gene data show CDR1 as KGHSH and CDR2 as LQKENI. The V gene end was trimmed by 6 bases and the J gene end by 3 bases; junction bases not matched to a gene: 6. This CDR3 contains 14 residues. CDR3 nucleotides: TGTGCCAGCTCTCCGGACAGGGGCGACTACGAGCAGTACGTC. Translating gives CASSPDRGDYEQYV.

This clonotype is a singleton in its sample. This chain connects TRBV12-5 to TRBJ2-7; either TRBD1 or TRBD2 may supply D (5 bases each). The CDR3 runs 13 residues. Trimming took 5 bases from V and 2 from J, leaving 10 bases between them. Germline values: CDR1 LGHNT, CDR2 FRNRAP. The CDR3 protein is CASGVGAPYEQYF. The CDR3 DNA is TGTGCTAGTGGTGTCGGGGCACCCTACGAGCAGTACTTC. Drawing the rest from reference TRBV12-5 and TRBJ2-7, the complete variable domain is DARVTQTPRHKVTEMGQEVTMRCQPILGHNTVFWYRQTMMQGLELLAYFRNRAPLDDSGMPKDRFSAEMPDATLATLKIQPSEPRDSAVYFCASGVGAPYEQYFGPGTRLTVT.

This chain uses TRBV2 with TRBJ2-3; 14 bases map to TRBD2. This CDR3 spans 18 amino acids. After removal of 2 bases from V and 2 bases from J, the junction contained 6 bases not matched to a gene. Germline CDR1 reads SNHLY; CDR2 reads FYNNEI. CDR3 loop: CASSEMGLAGANTDTQYF. CDR3 DNA sequence: TGTGCCAGCAGTGAAATGGGACTAGCGGGGGCTAACACAGATACGCAGTATTTT.

This clonotype was seen more than once but under ten times. The chain couples TRBV27 to TRBJ2-7; 9 bases fit TRBD1. The trim removed 3 bases at V and 3 bases at J, leaving 6 bases unmatched. The CDR3 is made up of 15 amino acids. Germline CDR1 and CDR2: MNHEY and SMNVEV (reference sequence). Here the CDR3 reads CASSFAGTGNYEQYF. The CDR3 region has the DNA TGTGCCAGCAGTTTTGCCGGGACAGGGAACTACGAGCAGTACTTC.

The rearrangement joins TRBV6-2 or TRBV6-3 to TRBJ2-1; 9 bases are shared with TRBD1. The V and J ends lost 9 bases and 7 bases, in that order; junction bases with no gene match: 10. This CDR3 is 14 amino acids long. Germline V lookup: CDR1 MNHEY, CDR2 SVGEGT. This chain's CDR3 is CASYGQGSINEQFF. In DNA, the CDR3 is TGTGCCAGTTATGGACAGGGGAGTATTAATGAGCAGTTCTTC.

The chain has TRBV19 and TRBJ2-3, with D perhaps assigned TRBD1 or TRBD2 (5 bases each). V was pared by 5 bases and J by 3 bases, with 12 bases between. The CDR3 covers 14 residues. Germline values: CDR1 LNHDA, CDR2 SQIVND (reference sequence). CDR3 residues: CASSFGAVTDTQYF. In DNA form, the CDR3 reads TGTGCCAGTAGTTTCGGGGCGGTTACAGATACGCAGTATTTT.